The T cell receptor (beta chain) under discussion was sequenced for a study of blood T cell repertoires in COVID-19. Concerning this clone itself: Other DNA sequences in this specimen translate into the identical CDR3.

CDR1 WNHNN and CDR2 SYGVQD come from the germline V gene (reference sequence). CDR3 length: 19 residues. J was trimmed by 3 bases and V by 4 bases; bases with no gene match: 15. Only in-frame clones appear in the TCRdb table, and some are missing; sequencing was by immunoSEQ multiplex PCR. The profile shows approximately 100,000 clones, 70% to 90% of them singletons. The source is a human donor with COVID-19, enrolled during active disease. The donor label of this sample is uncertain. This rearrangement joins TRBV10-1 to TRBJ2-3; the match to TRBD2 covers 11 bases. The source material was peripheral blood. The chain's CDR3 is CASSVRGRHSGGATDTQYF. In DNA form, the CDR3 reads TGCGCCAGCAGTGTCCGGGGGCGCCATAGCGGGGGGGCGACAGATACGCAGTATTTT.